These T cell receptor beta chains were read from a single sample in a study of human T cells and chemical hapten exposure. TCRdb independently ran MiXCR on the RACE reads; one entry per CDR3 protein. The sample has some 32,000 distinct CDR3 sequences; about 5.6% are singletons. The input for sequencing was whole blood, taken in connection with sensitization to the hapten diphenylcyclopropenone (DPC). These receptors originate from a man aged 30-40 years with alopecia areata. Some clones in this sample may be carry-over from other donors' samples. Both conserved end residues are part of each CDR3. A D gene is named only where the DNA matches it firmly. Clone sizes are given selectively: once, few, many, or a class where the clone is expanded.

.	TRBV12-3/TRBV12-4	TRBJ2-2	many	CASSQDLGWTGELFF	TGTGCCAGCAGCCAAGACTTGGGCTGGACCGGGGAGCTGTTTTTT
TRBD1	TRBV12-3/TRBV12-4	TRBJ1-1	many	CASTRQGIGGTEAFF	TGTGCCAGCACGCGACAGGGAATCGGTGGCACTGAAGCTTTCTTT
.	TRBV12-3/TRBV12-4	TRBJ2-2	many	CASSFGAPGELFF	TGTGCCAGCAGTTTTGGAGCCCCCGGGGAGCTGTTTTTT
.	TRBV6-2/TRBV6-3	TRBJ2-7	.	CASSHAGRSYEQYF	TGTGCCAGCAGTCACGCAGGCCGCTCCTACGAGCAGTACTTC
TRBD1	TRBV6-5	TRBJ2-5	.	CASSAGTGVETQYF	TGTGCCAGCAGTGCCGGGACAGGGGTAGAGACCCAGTACTTC
.	TRBV7-8	TRBJ2-2	many	CASSPRTRDGTGELFF	TGTGCCAGCAGCCCTAGGACCAGGGATGGCACCGGGGAGCTGTTTTTT
TRBD2	TRBV20-1	TRBJ2-1	many	CSVATSGRSNEQFF	TGCAGTGTTGCGACTAGCGGGAGGAGCAATGAGCAGTTCTTC
.	TRBV7-2	TRBJ2-5	.	CASSLPFATPPEESTQYF	TGTGCCAGCAGCCTGCCCTTCGCGACTCCGCCGGAAGAGTCGACCCAGTACTTC
.	TRBV18	TRBJ2-1	many	CASSPNGDNEQFF	TGTGCCAGCTCACCAAACGGAGACAATGAGCAGTTCTTC
.	TRBV29-1	TRBJ1-1	many	CSVEGQLGAVTEAFF	TGCAGCGTTGAAGGTCAGCTGGGGGCGGTCACTGAAGCTTTCTTT
.	TRBV20-1	TRBJ2-5	many	CSASGFRGGETQYF	TGCAGTGCTAGCGGATTCAGGGGAGGGGAGACCCAGTACTTC
.	TRBV7-9	TRBJ1-1	many	CASSLVQGNTEAFF	TGTGCCAGCAGCTTAGTCCAGGGAAACACTGAAGCTTTCTTT
TRBD2	TRBV2	TRBJ2-7	many	CASSLAGVEQYF	TGTGCCAGCAGTCTAGCGGGAGTCGAGCAGTACTTC
.	TRBV2	TRBJ1-3	many	CAGTSGNTIYF	TGTGCCGGGACATCTGGAAACACCATATATTTT